This TCR beta chain came from a study of beta chain features in type 1 diabetes. Study-level points and caveats: Shorter TCRB CDR3s, moderately but significantly so, marked every one of the four CD4+ subsets in Type 1 diabetes patients.

The CDR3 loop spans 15 amino acids. Germline CDR1 is MNHNS and CDR2 is SASEGT. V was clipped by 1 base and J by 1 base, with 10 bases between them. All of the isolated RNA was reverse transcribed, so expressed TCRB transcripts were sequenced. For naive, central memory and regulatory T cell samples, reads averaged around 3.8 million. Generated by immunoSEQ multiplex PCR, the TCRdb table keeps only in-frame clones and is missing some. Of about 270,000 clones in the sample, roughly an eighth were seen once. This clone has a handful of counts. Its antigen is not identified. The chain employs TRBV6-1 and TRBJ1-1; D ambiguous. The sequence was collected from a man between 25 and 39 years old with type 1 diabetes. The sequenced sample was naive CD4+ T cells from blood. CDR3 DNA: TGTGCCAGCAGTGAAGGTTGGGCCCAGAACACTGAAGCTTTCTTT. Protein product: CASSEGWAQNTEAFF.